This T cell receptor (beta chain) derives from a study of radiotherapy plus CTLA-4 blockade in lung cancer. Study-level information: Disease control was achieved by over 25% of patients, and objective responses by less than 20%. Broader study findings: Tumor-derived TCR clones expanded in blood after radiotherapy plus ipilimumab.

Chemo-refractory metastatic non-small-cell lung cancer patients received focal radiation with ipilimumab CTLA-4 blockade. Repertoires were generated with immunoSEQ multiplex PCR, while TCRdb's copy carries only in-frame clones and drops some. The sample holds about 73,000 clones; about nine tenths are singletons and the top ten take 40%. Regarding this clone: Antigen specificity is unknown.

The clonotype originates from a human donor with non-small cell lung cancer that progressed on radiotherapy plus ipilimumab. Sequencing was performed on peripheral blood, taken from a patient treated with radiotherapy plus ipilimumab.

CDR3 coding DNA: TGCGCCAGCAGCTCTGCCGGGACAGGGGGCAACTATGGCTACACCTTC. This gives the protein CASSSAGTGGNYGYTF. The chain recombines TRBV5-1 with TRBJ1-2; 12 nucleotides match TRBD1. Germline V lookup: CDR1 SGHRS, CDR2 YFSETQ. The trim removed 3 bases at V and 2 bases at J, leaving 5 bases unmatched. This CDR3 spans 16 amino acids.